What follows are 27 T cell receptor beta chains derived from one specimen sequenced in a study of vaccination and CD4 T cells after COVID-19. Sequencing of cultured CD4+ T cell DNA used the Oncomine TCR Beta short-read assay. One entry per CDR3 protein results from TCRdb running MiXCR on the PCR reads. Here the sample spans about 6,800 distinct CDR3 sequences, just under 75% being singletons. What these receptors recognize is not known. Treatment here: roughly nine-day PBMC culture with coronavirus spike peptide pools or control peptides (ViraFEST assay). The sample taken for sequencing was CD4+ T cells from blood, cultured in vitro. The source of these receptors is a human donor who had recovered from COVID-19.

This clonotype was seen a handful of times. CDR3 DNA sequence: TGTGCCACCAGTCCGTCACACGGTAGCAATCAGCCCCAGCATTTT. Translation gives CATSPSHGSNQPQHF. This chain joins TRBV24-1 and TRBJ1-5, with D hard to call. Germline V gene data show CDR1 as KGHDR and CDR2 as SFDVKD. The CDR3 contains 15 residues. V dropped 6 bases and J dropped 0 bases, with 11 bases sitting between them.

The chain joins TRBV20-1 to TRBJ1-1; 7 nucleotides agree with TRBD1. Germline values: CDR1 DFQATT, CDR2 SNEGSKA (reference sequence). This CDR3 has 13 amino acids. V shed 1 base and J 9 bases; nucleotides not matched to a gene: 8. The CDR3 coding sequence is TGCAGTGCTAGAGGTTGGGAGGGACAGCAAGCTTTCTTT. As protein: CSARGWEGQQAFF.

This clonotype was seen once. The J gene is TRBJ2-7, the V gene TRBV6-2 or TRBV6-3, with TRBD1 matching 7 bases. In germline, CDR1 is MNHEY, CDR2 SVGEGT. The CDR3 sequence is 14 residues long. Trimming took 5 bases from V and 1 from J; bases not matched to a gene: 5. The CDR3 region is CASSRQGPSYEQYF. The CDR3 DNA is TGTGCCAGCAGTCGACAGGGCCCGTCCTACGAGCAGTACTTC.

This clonotype was seen only a few times. The chain employs TRBV20-1 and TRBJ1-5; 8 nucleotides align to TRBD1. CDR1 DFQATT and CDR2 SNEGSKA come from the germline V gene (reference sequence). Germline trimming cut 2 bases from V and 4 bases from J; bases unmatched to any gene: 7. The CDR3 length is 15 residues. The CDR3 loop is CSARLRDRSNQPQHF. The CDR3 DNA reads TGCAGTGCTAGACTGCGGGACAGGTCGAATCAGCCCCAGCATTTT.

This chain uses TRBV28 with TRBJ1-2, with 7 bases identical to TRBD1. The germline V gene has CDR1 MDHEN and CDR2 SYDVKM. Trimming cost V 6 bases and J 3 bases; bases outside gene matches: 1. The CDR3 consists of 12 residues. CDR3 region: CASRQGHYGYTF. Written as DNA, the CDR3 is TGTGCCAGCAGACAGGGGCACTATGGCTACACCTTC.

This clonotype is medium-sized (0.01 to 0.1%) in the sample. This rearrangement joins TRBV19 to TRBJ1-5; D is possibly TRBD1 (5 bases). V lost 7 bases to trimming and J lost 1 base, with 11 bases between them. The CDR3 spans 14 residues. Germline V gene lookup returns CDR1 LNHDA and CDR2 SQIVND (reference sequence). The CDR3 spells CASNLRDSNQPQHF. In DNA form, the CDR3 reads TGTGCCAGTAACCTCCGGGACAGCAATCAGCCCCAGCATTTT. Together with reference TRBV19 and TRBJ1-5, the CDR3 gives the full variable domain: DGGITQSPKYLFRKEGQNVTLSCEQNLNHDAMYWYRQDPGQGLRLIYYSQIVNDFQKGDIAEGYSVSREKKESFPLTVTSAQKNPTAFYLCASNLRDSNQPQHFGDGTRLSIL.

Within the sample, this clonotype is large. The CDR3 DNA follows: TGTGCCAGCAGCCTGGGACTAGCGGGATTCTACGAGCAGTACTTC. Protein product: CASSLGLAGFYEQYF. The chain has TRBV6-2 or TRBV6-3 and TRBJ2-7, with 13 bases that match TRBD2. The length of the CDR3 is 15 residues. After removal of 6 bases from V and 3 bases from J, the junction contained 5 bases not matched to a gene. Germline V gene data show CDR1 as MNHEY and CDR2 as SVGEGT.

V usage is TRBV27 and J usage is TRBJ1-6; D is ambiguous. V dropped 5 bases and J dropped 9 bases, with 11 bases sitting between them. The germline V gene has CDR1 MNHEY and CDR2 SMNVEV (reference sequence). This CDR3 contains 13 residues. DNA for the CDR3: TGTGCCAGCAGTCCCACCATGGGTTCACCCCTCCACTTT. Its protein is CASSPTMGSPLHF.

The rearrangement links TRBV28 to TRBJ1-1, with 11 bases fitting TRBD1. Germline V gene sequence: CDR1 MDHEN, CDR2 SYDVKM. The trim removed 3 bases at V and 5 bases at J, leaving 5 bases unmatched. CDR3 length: 15 residues. The CDR3 DNA follows: TGTGCCAGCAGTTTTTGGACAGGGGGCCGTACTGAAGCTTTCTTT. Translating it yields CASSFWTGGRTEAFF.

This sequence joins TRBV20-1 and TRBJ2-7, with 9 nucleotides matching TRBD2. Per germline, CDR1 DFQATT and CDR2 SNEGSKA (reference sequence). The CDR3 loop spans 16 amino acids. The V segment lost 0 bases and the J segment 2 bases; nucleotides outside the gene matches: 8. Here the CDR3 reads CSARDLRLAVAYEQYF. In DNA, the CDR3 is TGCAGTGCTAGAGATCTCCGACTAGCGGTTGCCTACGAGCAGTACTTC.

The chain links TRBV6-2 or TRBV6-3 to TRBJ1-1, with D unclear. V was shortened by 0 bases and J by 6 bases, with 5 bases between the two germline ends. Germline V gene data show CDR1 as MNHEY and CDR2 as SVGEGT. The CDR3 has 12 amino acids. CDR3: CASSYSSSEAFF. In DNA form, the CDR3 reads TGTGCCAGCAGTTACTCGAGCTCTGAAGCTTTCTTT.

The chain couples TRBV6-1 to TRBJ1-2; D gene uncertain. There are 14 residues in the CDR3. Per the germline V gene, CDR1 is MNHNS and CDR2 is SASEGT. V lost 6 bases and J 8 bases, leaving 19 bases between the germline ends. The CDR3 reads CASSPRITLYGYTF. CDR3 sequence (DNA): TGTGCCAGCAGCCCCAGGATTACCCTCTACGGCTACACCTTC.

The chain links TRBV12-3 or TRBV12-4 to TRBJ1-6; TRBD1 aligns across 7 bases. The CDR3 spans 17 residues. With 1 base clipped from V and 6 bases from J, the junction kept 9 bases outside the gene matches. The CDR3 loop is CASSLGLGAGGNSPLHF. CDR3 coding DNA: TGTGCCAGCAGTTTAGGTCTTGGGGCAGGGGGTAATTCACCCCTCCACTTT.

The table lists this clonotype with a few counts. The chain recombines TRBV20-1 with TRBJ1-5, with D unresolved. Deletions cut 3 bases from V and 1 base from J, with 13 bases between. The germline V gene encodes CDR1 DFQATT and CDR2 SNEGSKA (reference sequence). The CDR3 totals 15 residues. In DNA, the CDR3 is TGCAGTGCTAGCGCTCAACGAGGGAGCAATCAGCCCCAGCATTTT. Translating it yields CSASAQRGSNQPQHF.

The rearrangement links TRBV27 to TRBJ2-3; 12 nucleotides line up with TRBD2. The ends lost 5 bases at V and 2 bases at J; junction bases unmatched: 11. The CDR3 length is 18 residues. The V gene's germline CDR1 is MNHEY and CDR2 SMNVEV (reference sequence). The chain's CDR3 is CASSPLRLAGASTDTQYF. The CDR3 nucleotides read TGTGCCAGCAGTCCCTTGAGACTAGCGGGAGCGTCCACAGATACGCAGTATTTT.

This clonotype was picked up one time. This chain links TRBV7-2 with TRBJ1-3; 8 bases agree with TRBD1. Germline V gene sequence: CDR1 SGHTA, CDR2 FQGNSA. The CDR3 contains 15 residues. V shed 5 bases and J 1 base; nucleotides not matched to a gene: 4. In DNA form, the CDR3 reads TGTGCCAGCAGCGCCACAGGGGGATCTGGAAACACCATATATTTT. Translation gives CASSATGGSGNTIYF.

The V gene is TRBV15, the J gene TRBJ2-1; 7 bases map to TRBD1. The CDR3 is 15 residues long. From germline, CDR1 is LNHNV and CDR2 YYDKDF (reference sequence). Unmatched junction bases numbered 4, after V lost 1 base and J lost 4 bases. For the CDR3, the DNA is TGTGCCACCAGCAGAGGGGGACAGCCTTACAATGAGCAGTTCTTC. Protein sequence: CATSRGGQPYNEQFF.

The rearrangement uses TRBV10-3 and TRBJ1-1, with D possibly matching TRBD1 (5 bases). Trimming cost V 4 bases and J 4 bases, with 7 bases left between them. CDR3 length: 12 residues. Looked up from germline, CDR1 is ENHRY and CDR2 is SYGVKD. In DNA form, the CDR3 reads TGTGCCATCAGTGGGGGCGTCACTGAAGCTTTCTTT. Amino acid sequence: CAISGGVTEAFF.

The rearrangement joins TRBV10-3 to TRBJ1-6; D unresolved. The CDR3 has 14 amino acids. The V end was cut by 2 bases, the J end by 10 bases, with 12 bases between. Germline assignment: CDR1 ENHRY and CDR2 SYGVKD. As DNA, the CDR3 is TGTGCCATCAGTGAGCTGGGGTCTGACTCACCCCTCCACTTT. It encodes CAISELGSDSPLHF.

In its sample, this clonotype was seen once. The chain uses TRBV27 and TRBJ2-2; no definite D call. Germline V lookup: CDR1 MNHEY, CDR2 SMNVEV (reference sequence). The CDR3 runs to 14 residues. V gave up 2 bases and J gave up 4 bases, with 8 bases separating them. In DNA, the CDR3 is TGTGCCAGCAGTTTAACAGTCTTCACCGGGGAGCTGTTTTTT. Amino acid sequence: CASSLTVFTGELFF.

The CDR3: CASSSTGSFGEKLFF. CDR3 coding DNA: TGTGCCAGCAGCTCAACAGGGAGTTTTGGGGAAAAACTGTTTTTT. This chain joins TRBV7-9 and TRBJ1-4, with D tentatively TRBD1 (6 bases). Germline V lookup: CDR1 SEHNR, CDR2 FQNEAQ (reference sequence). The CDR3 runs 15 residues. The V end lost 4 bases, the J end lost 8 bases, and 17 bases lay between the germline ends.

The chain employs TRBV7-9 and TRBJ1-2; D possibly corresponds to TRBD1 (6 bases). This CDR3 has 13 residues. The ends were cut back, 5 bases at V and 2 bases at J, with 9 bases in the middle. Germline V gene lookup returns CDR1 SEHNR and CDR2 FQNEAQ (reference sequence). The CDR3 DNA sequence: TGTGCCAGCAGCCAGCAGGGGAACTATGGCTACACCTTC. Its translation: CASSQQGNYGYTF.

The gene calls are TRBV7-2 and TRBJ2-3; D might be TRBD2 (6 bases). The CDR3 extends over 15 amino acids. The germline V gene has CDR1 SGHTA and CDR2 FQGNSA. Trimming stripped 1 base from V and 2 bases from J, with 10 bases between. In DNA, the CDR3 is TGTGCCAGCAGCTTAGGGGGCGGGATCACAGATACGCAGTATTTT. Protein sequence: CASSLGGGITDTQYF.

The chain joins TRBV15 to TRBJ1-6; D not certain. V was trimmed by 4 bases and J by 5 bases, leaving 12 bases between them. The CDR3 consists of 15 residues. Germline V gene data show CDR1 as LNHNV and CDR2 as YYDKDF (reference sequence). CDR3 residues: CATSTRTGNNSPLHF. Written as DNA, the CDR3 is TGTGCCACCAGCACCCGGACGGGAAATAATTCACCCCTCCACTTT.

The rearrangement uses TRBV20-1 and TRBJ2-2; a possible D gene is TRBD2 (6 bases). The germline gives CDR1 DFQATT, CDR2 SNEGSKA (reference sequence). The CDR3 has 13 amino acids. V shed 3 bases and J shed 4 bases, with 9 bases lying between them. CDR3 DNA sequence: TGCAGTGCTAGGGGGCGGGGCACCGGGGAGCTGTTTTTT. This translates into CSARGRGTGELFF.

This chain connects TRBV28 to TRBJ2-5, with D possibly called TRBD1 or TRBD2 (5 bases each). Germline CDR1 is MDHEN and CDR2 is SYDVKM. The CDR3 is 14 residues long. V was shortened by 3 bases and J by 4 bases, with 12 bases between the two germline ends. CDR3 nucleotide sequence: TGTGCCAGCAGTTTCTCTGGGGGTGGAGAGACCCAGTACTTC. Amino acid sequence: CASSFSGGGETQYF.

This clonotype turned up a few times. The chain couples TRBV6-5 to TRBJ1-6; D may be TRBD1 (5 bases). Trimming left V 0 bases short and J 5 bases short, with 8 bases between. This CDR3 has 15 amino acids. From germline, CDR1 is MNHEY and CDR2 SVGAGI. The CDR3: CASSYSGPDNSPLHF. The CDR3 nucleotides are TGTGCCAGCAGTTACTCGGGACCCGATAATTCACCCCTCCACTTT.